A single sample gave rise to the 5 T cell receptor beta chains below, sequenced in a study of early T cells in non-severe SARS-CoV-2 infection. One entry per CDR3 protein, called by TCRdb with MiXCR from the 5' RACE reads. Of fewer than 85,000 distinct CDR3 sequences in the sample, about 12% are singletons; the top ten hold about 1.3%. The sample consisted of whole blood. These receptors all stem from an adult who was a healthcare worker with PCR-confirmed SARS-CoV-2 infection or an uninfected control (not recorded which).

This clonotype has at least ten counts. The chain has TRBV19 and TRBJ2-3; the D is unclear. Deletions cut 2 bases from V and 6 bases from J, with 12 bases between. Germline V gene lookup returns CDR1 LNHDA and CDR2 SQIVND (reference sequence). CDR3 size: 14 residues. The CDR3, as DNA: TGTGCCAGTAGTATAAGTCCTCCCTTCGATACGCAGTATTTT. Protein: CASSISPPFDTQYF. Full variable domain (rest looked up from reference TRBV19 and TRBJ2-3): DGGITQSPKYLFRKEGQNVTLSCEQNLNHDAMYWYRQDPGQGLRLIYYSQIVNDFQKGDIAEGYSVSREKKESFPLTVTSAQKNPTAFYLCASSISPPFDTQYFGPGTRLTVL.

This clonotype was seen repeatedly, ten times or more. The V call is TRBV20-1, the J call TRBJ2-2, with 13 bases matching TRBD2. The CDR3 loop spans 16 amino acids. Trimming took 6 bases from V and 6 from J; bases not matched to a gene: 10. CDR1 is DFQATT, CDR2 SNEGSKA, per germline (reference sequence). In nucleotides, the CDR3 is TGCAGTGCCCCCTCCCCTGGACTAGCGGGGGCCGGGGAGCTGTTTTTT. Translated: CSAPSPGLAGAGELFF.

This clonotype was recorded at least ten times. The rearrangement links TRBV5-4 to TRBJ1-1, with 8 bases that match TRBD1. Trimming removed 5 bases from V and 1 base from J; junction bases left unmatched: 10. CDR1 SGHNT and CDR2 YYREEE come from the germline V gene (reference sequence). The CDR3 length is 16 residues. The CDR3 DNA follows: TGTGCCAGCAGTTCCGACAGGACAGGGCGGAACACTGAAGCTTTCTTT. Translated, it gives CASSSDRTGRNTEAFF.

The chain recombines TRBV28 with TRBJ2-1; 7 bases are a match to TRBD1. The CDR3 spans 18 residues. The germline V gene encodes CDR1 MDHEN and CDR2 SYDVKM. Trimming took 1 base from V and 2 from J; bases not matched to a gene: 11. For the CDR3, the DNA is TGTGCCAGCAGTTTATCTTCCCCCGGGACAGCTACCTACAATGAGCAGTTCTTC. Its protein product is CASSLSSPGTATYNEQFF.

In its sample, this clonotype was seen many times. The chain carries TRBV19 and TRBJ2-7, with D perhaps given as TRBD1 or TRBD2 (6 bases each). Germline CDR1 reads LNHDA; CDR2 reads SQIVND (reference sequence). The ends were cut back, 10 bases at V and 2 bases at J, with 18 bases in the middle. The CDR3 runs 14 residues. The CDR3 is CATAQGGGTYEQYF. The DNA of the CDR3 is TGTGCCACCGCCCAAGGAGGGGGAACCTACGAGCAGTACTTC.